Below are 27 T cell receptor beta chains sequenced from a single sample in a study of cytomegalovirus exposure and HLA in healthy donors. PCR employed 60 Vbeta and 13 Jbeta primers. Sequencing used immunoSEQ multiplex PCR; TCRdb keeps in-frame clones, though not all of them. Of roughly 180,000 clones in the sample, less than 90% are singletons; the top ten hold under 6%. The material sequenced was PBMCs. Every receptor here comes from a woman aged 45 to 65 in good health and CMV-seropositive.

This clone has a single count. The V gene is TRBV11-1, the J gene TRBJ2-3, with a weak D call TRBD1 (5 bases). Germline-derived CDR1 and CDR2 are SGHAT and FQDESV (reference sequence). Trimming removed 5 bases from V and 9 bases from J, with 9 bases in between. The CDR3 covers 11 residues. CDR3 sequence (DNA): TGTGCCAGCAGCCAGAGGACAACGCAGTATTTT. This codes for CASSQRTTQYF.

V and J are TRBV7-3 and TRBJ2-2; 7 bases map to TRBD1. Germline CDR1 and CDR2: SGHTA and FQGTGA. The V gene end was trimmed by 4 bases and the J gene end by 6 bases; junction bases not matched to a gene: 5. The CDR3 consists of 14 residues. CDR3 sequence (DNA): TGTGCCAGCAGCTACGGACAGGCTCCCGGGGAGCTGTTTTTT. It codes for CASSYGQAPGELFF.

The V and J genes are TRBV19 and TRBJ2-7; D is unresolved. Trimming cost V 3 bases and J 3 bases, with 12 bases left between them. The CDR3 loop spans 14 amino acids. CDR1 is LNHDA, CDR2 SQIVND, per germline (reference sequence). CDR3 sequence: CASSIGAYSYEQYF. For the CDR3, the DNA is TGTGCCAGTAGTATCGGAGCGTATAGCTACGAGCAGTACTTC.

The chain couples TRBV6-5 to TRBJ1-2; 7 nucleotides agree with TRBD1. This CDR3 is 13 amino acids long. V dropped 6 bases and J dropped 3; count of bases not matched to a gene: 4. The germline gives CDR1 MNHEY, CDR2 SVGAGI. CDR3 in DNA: TGTGCCAGCAGATTACAGGGGTACTATGGCTACACCTTC. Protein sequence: CASRLQGYYGYTF.

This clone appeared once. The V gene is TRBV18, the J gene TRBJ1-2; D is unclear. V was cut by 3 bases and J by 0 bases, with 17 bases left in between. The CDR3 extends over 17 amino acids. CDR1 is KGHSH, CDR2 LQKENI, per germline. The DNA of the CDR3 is TGTGCCAGCTCACCCGAGGCCCCCATGGGAGCTAACTATGGCTACACCTTC. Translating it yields CASSPEAPMGANYGYTF.

DNA of the CDR3: TGTGCCAGCAGCCATCCCGGGACAGGGGGGACTGGGGATAATGAGCAGTTCTTC. Protein sequence: CASSHPGTGGTGDNEQFF. The chain has TRBV7-8 and TRBJ2-1; 11 positions agree with TRBD1. V was pared by 5 bases and J by 7 bases, with 16 bases of the junction left unmatched. The CDR3 sequence is 18 residues long. The germline V gene has CDR1 SGHVS and CDR2 FQNEAQ.

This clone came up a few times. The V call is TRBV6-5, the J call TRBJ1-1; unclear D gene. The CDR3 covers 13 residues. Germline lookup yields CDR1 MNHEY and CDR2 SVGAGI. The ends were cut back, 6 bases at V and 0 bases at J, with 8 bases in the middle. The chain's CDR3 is CASSDQLNTEAFF. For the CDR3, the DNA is TGTGCCAGCAGCGATCAGTTGAACACTGAAGCTTTCTTT.

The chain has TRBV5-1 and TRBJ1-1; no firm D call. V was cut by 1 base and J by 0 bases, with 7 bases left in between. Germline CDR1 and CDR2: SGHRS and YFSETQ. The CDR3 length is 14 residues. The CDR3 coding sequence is TGCGCCAGCAGCTTGAACAGCCTGAACACTGAAGCTTTCTTT. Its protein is CASSLNSLNTEAFF.

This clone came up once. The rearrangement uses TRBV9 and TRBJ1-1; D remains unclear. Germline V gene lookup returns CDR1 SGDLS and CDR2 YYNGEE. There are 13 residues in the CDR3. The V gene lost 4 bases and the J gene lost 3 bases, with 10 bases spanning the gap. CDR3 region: CASSQGGDTEAFF. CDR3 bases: TGTGCCAGCAGCCAAGGCGGGGACACTGAAGCTTTCTTT.

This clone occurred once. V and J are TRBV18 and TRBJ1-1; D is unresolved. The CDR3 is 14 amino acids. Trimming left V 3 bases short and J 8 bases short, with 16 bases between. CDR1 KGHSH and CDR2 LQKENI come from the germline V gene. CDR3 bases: TGTGCCAGCTCACCCCAGTTCCAGGATTTGGAAGCTTTCTTT. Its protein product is CASSPQFQDLEAFF.

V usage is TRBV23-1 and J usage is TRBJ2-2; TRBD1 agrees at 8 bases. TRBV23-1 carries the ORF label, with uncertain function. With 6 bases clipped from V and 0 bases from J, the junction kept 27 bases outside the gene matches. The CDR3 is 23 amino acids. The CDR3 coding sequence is TGCGCCAGCAGCCGAACCATCCCGGGACAAGGACAGGGCGGTAGGCCGAACACCGGGGAGCTGTTTTTT. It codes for CASSRTIPGQGQGGRPNTGELFF.

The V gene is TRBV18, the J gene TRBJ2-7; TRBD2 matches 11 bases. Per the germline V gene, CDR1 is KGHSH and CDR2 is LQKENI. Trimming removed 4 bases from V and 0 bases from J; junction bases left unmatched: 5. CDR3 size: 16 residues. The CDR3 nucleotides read TGTGCCAGCTCACTTTCCGGGACTAGCGGCTCCTACGAGCAGTACTTC. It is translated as CASSLSGTSGSYEQYF.

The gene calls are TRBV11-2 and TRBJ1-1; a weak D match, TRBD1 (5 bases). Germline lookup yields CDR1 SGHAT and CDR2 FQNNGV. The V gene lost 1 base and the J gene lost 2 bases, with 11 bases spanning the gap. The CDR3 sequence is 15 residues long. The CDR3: CASSLGGSPNTEAFF. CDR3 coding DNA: TGTGCCAGCAGCTTAGGGGGCAGCCCCAACACTGAAGCTTTCTTT.

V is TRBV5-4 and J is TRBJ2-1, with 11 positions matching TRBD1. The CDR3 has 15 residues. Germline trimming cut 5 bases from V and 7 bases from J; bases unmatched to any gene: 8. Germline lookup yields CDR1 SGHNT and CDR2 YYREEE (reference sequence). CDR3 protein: CASSNRDRGSNEQFF. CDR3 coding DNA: TGTGCCAGCAGTAACCGGGACAGGGGGTCAAATGAGCAGTTCTTC. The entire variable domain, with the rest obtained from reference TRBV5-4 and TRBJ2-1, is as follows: ETGVTQSPTHLIKTRGQQVTLRCSSQSGHNTVSWYQQALGQGPQFIFQYYREEENGRGNFPPRFSGLQFPNYSSELNVNALELDDSALYLCASSNRDRGSNEQFFGPGTRLTVL.

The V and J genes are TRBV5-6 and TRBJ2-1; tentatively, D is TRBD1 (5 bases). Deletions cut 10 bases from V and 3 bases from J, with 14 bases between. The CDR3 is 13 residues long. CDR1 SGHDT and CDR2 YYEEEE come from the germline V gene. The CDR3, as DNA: TGTGCCGGGGCCTCGGGCAGCTACAATGAGCAGTTCTTC. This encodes CAGASGSYNEQFF.

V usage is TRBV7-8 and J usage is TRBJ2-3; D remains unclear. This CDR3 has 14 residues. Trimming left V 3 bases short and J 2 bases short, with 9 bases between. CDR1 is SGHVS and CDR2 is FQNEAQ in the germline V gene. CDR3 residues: CASSFTENTDTQYF. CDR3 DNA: TGTGCCAGCAGCTTTACGGAGAACACAGATACGCAGTATTTT. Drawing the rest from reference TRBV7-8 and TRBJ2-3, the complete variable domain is GAGVSQSPRYKVAKRGQDVALRCDPISGHVSLFWYQQALGQGPEFLTYFQNEAQLDKSGLPSDRFFAERPEGSVSTLKIQRTQQEDSAVYLCASSFTENTDTQYFGPGTRLTVL.

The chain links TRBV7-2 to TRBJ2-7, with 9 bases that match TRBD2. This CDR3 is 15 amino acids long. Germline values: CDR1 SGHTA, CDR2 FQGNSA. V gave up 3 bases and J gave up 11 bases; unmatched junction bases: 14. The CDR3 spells CASSLTHRAGGAEYF. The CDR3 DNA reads TGTGCCAGCAGCTTGACGCATAGGGCGGGAGGGGCGGAGTACTTC.

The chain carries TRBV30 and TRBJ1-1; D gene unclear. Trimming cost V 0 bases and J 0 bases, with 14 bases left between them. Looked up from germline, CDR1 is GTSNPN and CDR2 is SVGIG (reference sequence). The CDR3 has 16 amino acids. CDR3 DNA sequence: TGTGCCTGGAGTGTACGTAGAGGCCCGGTGAACACTGAAGCTTTCTTT. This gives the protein CAWSVRRGPVNTEAFF.

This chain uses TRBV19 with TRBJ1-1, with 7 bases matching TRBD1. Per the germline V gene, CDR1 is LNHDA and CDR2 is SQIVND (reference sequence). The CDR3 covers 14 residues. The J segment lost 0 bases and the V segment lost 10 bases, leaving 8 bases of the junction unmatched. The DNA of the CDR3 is TGTGCCACCAGGACAGGAGACATGAACACTGAAGCTTTCTTT. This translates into CATRTGDMNTEAFF.

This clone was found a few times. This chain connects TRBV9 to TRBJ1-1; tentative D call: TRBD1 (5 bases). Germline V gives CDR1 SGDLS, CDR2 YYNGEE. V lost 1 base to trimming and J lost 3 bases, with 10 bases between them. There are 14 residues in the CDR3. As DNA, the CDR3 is TGTGCCAGCAGCGTACAGGGAAGTGACACTGAAGCTTTCTTT. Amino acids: CASSVQGSDTEAFF.

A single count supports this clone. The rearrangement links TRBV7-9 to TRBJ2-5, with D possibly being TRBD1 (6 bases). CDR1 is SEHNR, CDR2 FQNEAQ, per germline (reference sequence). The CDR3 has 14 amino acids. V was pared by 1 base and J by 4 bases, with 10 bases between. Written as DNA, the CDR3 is TGTGCCAGCAGCTTAGATGCCAGGGGAGAGACCCAGTACTTC. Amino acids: CASSLDARGETQYF.

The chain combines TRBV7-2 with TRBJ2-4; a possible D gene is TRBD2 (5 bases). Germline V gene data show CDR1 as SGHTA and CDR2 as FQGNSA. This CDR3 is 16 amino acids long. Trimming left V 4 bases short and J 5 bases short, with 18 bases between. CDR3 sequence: CASSSGLHPWENIQYF. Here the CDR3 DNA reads TGTGCCAGCAGCTCGGGGTTACACCCCTGGGAAAACATTCAGTACTTC.

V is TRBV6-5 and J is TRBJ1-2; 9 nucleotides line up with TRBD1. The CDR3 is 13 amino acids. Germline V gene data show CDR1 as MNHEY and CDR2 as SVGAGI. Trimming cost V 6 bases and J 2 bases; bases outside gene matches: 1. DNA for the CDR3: TGTGCCAGCAGCGGACAGGGGAACTATGGCTACACCTTC. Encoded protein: CASSGQGNYGYTF.

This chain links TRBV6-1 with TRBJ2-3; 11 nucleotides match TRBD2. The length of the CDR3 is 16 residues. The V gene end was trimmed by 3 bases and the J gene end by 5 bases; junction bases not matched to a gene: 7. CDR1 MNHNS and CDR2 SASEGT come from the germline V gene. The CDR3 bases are TGTGCCAGCAGTGAGGTGCTAGCGGGAGGAGAAGATACGCAGTATTTT. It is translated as CASSEVLAGGEDTQYF.

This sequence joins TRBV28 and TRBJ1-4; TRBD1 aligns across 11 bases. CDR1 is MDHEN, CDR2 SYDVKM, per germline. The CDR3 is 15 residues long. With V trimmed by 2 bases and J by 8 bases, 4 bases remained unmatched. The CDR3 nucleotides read TGTGCCAGCAGTTTAACCGGGACAGGGGGAGAAAAACTGTTTTTT. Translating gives CASSLTGTGGEKLFF.

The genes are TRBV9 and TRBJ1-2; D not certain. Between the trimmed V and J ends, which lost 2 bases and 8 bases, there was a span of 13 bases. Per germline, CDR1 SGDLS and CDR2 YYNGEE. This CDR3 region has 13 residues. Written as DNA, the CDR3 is TGTGCCAGCAGCGTCACAGTAGCGGGAGGCTACACCTTC. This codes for CASSVTVAGGYTF.

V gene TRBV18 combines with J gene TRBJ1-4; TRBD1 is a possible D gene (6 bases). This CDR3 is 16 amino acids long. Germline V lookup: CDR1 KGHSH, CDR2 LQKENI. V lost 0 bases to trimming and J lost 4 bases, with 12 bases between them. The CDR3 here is CASSPPGGLGNEKLFF. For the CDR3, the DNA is TGTGCCAGCTCACCACCGGGGGGGCTAGGTAATGAAAAACTGTTTTTT.